This T cell receptor beta chain emerged from a study of STAT3 mutations in large granular lymphocyte leukemia. Study-wide results and caveats: Every T-cell large granular lymphocyte leukemia patient had at least one immunodominant TCR beta clonotype. No sample exists from the first appearance of each clone. Treatment regimens differed across patients between samplings.

TCRbeta libraries averaged around 42,000 productive templates per sample. Measured with immunoSEQ multiplex PCR; TCRdb has only the in-frame clones, and not every one. Of about 19,000 clones in the sample, about 90% are singletons; the top ten hold nearly 45%. On this clone itself: Its cognate antigen is unknown.

This clonotype originated in a man in his fifties or sixties with T-cell large granular lymphocyte leukemia. Some clones in this sample may be carry-over from other donors' samples. Material: peripheral blood mononuclear cells.

CDR3 residues: CASSEFGGYTF. CDR3 bases: TGTGCCAGCAGTGAATTCGGTGGCTACACCTTC. This rearrangement joins TRBV2 to TRBJ1-2, with D uncertain. Germline CDR1 reads SNHLY; CDR2 reads FYNNEI. Deletions cut 2 bases from V and 7 bases from J, with 5 bases between. The CDR3 runs 11 residues.